The 27 T cell receptor beta chains given below trace back to one sample, sequenced in a study of blood T cell repertoires in COVID-19. The data were produced by immunoSEQ multiplex PCR, yet TCRdb's version contains in-frame clones alone and is incomplete. The data show under 250,000 clones, about 88% seen once. What was sequenced was peripheral blood. The receptors originated from a woman in her fifties or sixties with acute or convalescent COVID-19.

The CDR3 DNA reads TGTGCCAGCAGCAAAGATCCCGGACGGGATTATTTTAGCAATCAGCCCCAGCATTTT. It encodes CASSKDPGRDYFSNQPQHF. The genes are TRBV21-1 and TRBJ1-5. TRBV21-1 is a documented pseudogene. CDR3 length: 19 residues.

This chain uses TRBV19 with TRBJ2-1; D ambiguous. Germline CDR1 reads LNHDA; CDR2 reads SQIVND (reference sequence). The CDR3 loop spans 14 amino acids. V dropped 3 bases and J dropped 1 base, with 7 bases sitting between them. CDR3 in DNA: TGTGCCAGTAGTATGTTAGAGTCCTACAATGAGCAGTTCTTC. Its protein product is CASSMLESYNEQFF.

Comments on this clone: In the same sample, other DNA sequences code for this CDR3. The chain joins TRBV2 to TRBJ1-3; TRBD1 matches 9 bases. The CDR3 has 14 amino acids. The J segment lost 2 bases and the V segment lost 5 bases, leaving 1 base of the junction unmatched. Germline V gene data show CDR1 as SNHLY and CDR2 as FYNNEI. The CDR3 is CASSRDRAGNTIYF. The CDR3 DNA follows: TGTGCCAGCAGTAGGGACAGGGCTGGAAACACCATATATTTT. Full variable domain (remainder filled in from reference TRBV2 and TRBJ1-3): EPEVTQTPSHQVTQMGQEVILRCVPISNHLYFYWYRQILGQKVEFLVSFYNNEISEKSEIFDDQFSVERPDGSNFTLKIRSTKLEDSAMYFCASSRDRAGNTIYFGEGSWLTVV.

V usage is TRBV3-1 (or the pseudogene TRBV3-2) and J usage is TRBJ2-5; TRBD2 might be the D (6 bases). V was shortened by 1 base and J by 2 bases, with 11 bases between the two germline ends. The germline V gene encodes CDR1 LGHDT and CDR2 YNNKEL (reference sequence). The CDR3 runs 15 residues. The CDR3 sequence is CASSQGRDSQETQYF. DNA for the CDR3: TGTGCCAGCAGCCAAGGCCGGGACTCACAAGAGACCCAGTACTTC.

This clone has only one observation. V and J are TRBV19 and TRBJ2-5, with 8 bases fitting TRBD1. V shed 0 bases, J shed 4 bases, and the junction held 10 bases outside the gene matches. CDR3 size: 17 residues. CDR1 LNHDA and CDR2 SQIVND come from the germline V gene (reference sequence). CDR3 sequence: CASSIDGAGGVGETQYF. CDR3 sequence (DNA): TGTGCCAGTAGTATAGATGGGGCAGGGGGCGTCGGAGAGACCCAGTACTTC.

A single count supports this clone. The chain recombines TRBV27 with TRBJ1-1; D is ambiguous. CDR1 is MNHEY and CDR2 is SMNVEV in the germline V gene (reference sequence). V lost 6 bases, J lost 1 base, and 9 bases lay in between. The CDR3 spans 13 residues. The DNA for the CDR3 is TGTGCCAGCAGCCCAACAGAGAACACTGAAGCTTTCTTT. Its translation: CASSPTENTEAFF.

The CDR3 region has the DNA TGTGCCAGCAGCCCCCAAGCGGCTATCCTAGGGGAGACCCAGTACTTC. Its translation: CASSPQAAILGETQYF. The chain couples TRBV9 to TRBJ2-5; the D gene is possibly TRBD2 (5 bases). Germline CDR1 SGDLS, CDR2 YYNGEE. The CDR3 is made up of 16 amino acids. V lost 4 bases, J lost 5 bases, and 21 bases lay in between.

This chain joins TRBV3-1 (or the pseudogene TRBV3-2) and TRBJ2-7; 8 bases fit TRBD1. V was pared by 0 bases and J by 11 bases, with 3 bases of the junction left unmatched. Germline CDR1 is LGHDT and CDR2 is YNNKEL (reference sequence). This CDR3 has 12 amino acids. As DNA, the CDR3 is TGTGCCAGCAGCCAAGAGCGACAGGGGAAGTACTTC. This sequence encodes CASSQERQGKYF.

The chain recombines TRBV2 with TRBJ1-2; tentatively, D is TRBD1 (6 bases). The CDR3 is made up of 14 amino acids. The V and J ends lost 2 bases and 2 bases respectively, with 9 bases between them. CDR1 and CDR2 (germline): SNHLY, FYNNEI. CDR3 residues: CASSETGLNYGYTF. The CDR3 DNA reads TGTGCCAGCAGTGAAACAGGGCTGAACTATGGCTACACCTTC.

This clone was counted only a few times. This chain joins TRBV2 and TRBJ1-2; 9 bases are shared with TRBD1. The junction had 13 bases not matched to a gene; V was cut back by 6 bases and J by 5 bases. The CDR3 consists of 16 residues. Germline assignment: CDR1 SNHLY and CDR2 FYNNEI. The chain's CDR3 is CASSPGTGRVMYGYTF. DNA for the CDR3: TGTGCCAGCAGCCCCGGGACAGGGAGGGTGATGTATGGCTACACCTTC.

This clone appeared a single time. CDR3 nucleotides: TGTGCCAGCAGCGTAGTTGGGACAGGCATGAACACTGAAGCTTTCTTT. Its translation is CASSVVGTGMNTEAFF. The rearrangement uses TRBV9 and TRBJ1-1; 8 positions agree with TRBD1. CDR1 is SGDLS, CDR2 YYNGEE, per germline. The CDR3 spans 16 residues. With 0 bases clipped from V and 0 bases from J, the junction kept 4 bases outside the gene matches.

The chain has TRBV19 and TRBJ1-2, with D possibly matching TRBD1 (5 bases). The CDR3 runs 15 residues. V lost 4 bases and J 8 bases, leaving 20 bases between the germline ends. The V gene's germline CDR1 is LNHDA and CDR2 SQIVND (reference sequence). The CDR3 bases are TGTGCCAGTAGTACCGTAGGGTCCCGGAAGGGGGGCTACACCTTC. This translates into CASSTVGSRKGGYTF.

The chain combines TRBV19 with TRBJ1-1; 7 bases are shared with TRBD1. This CDR3 region has 14 residues. The ends lost 5 bases at V and 4 bases at J; junction bases unmatched: 7. Looked up from germline, CDR1 is LNHDA and CDR2 is SQIVND (reference sequence). The CDR3 bases are TGTGCCAGTAGTGGCCGACAGGGCCTCACTGAAGCTTTCTTT. This gives the protein CASSGRQGLTEAFF.

The CDR3 DNA reads TGTGCCAGCAGCCAACGTCCCGGGACAGGGATGGAAGCTTTCTTT. Amino acids: CASSQRPGTGMEAFF. This rearrangement joins TRBV5-5 to TRBJ1-1; 9 positions agree with TRBD1. V was clipped by 4 bases and J by 8 bases; unmatched bases: 12. The CDR3 totals 15 residues. Germline V CDR1 and CDR2: SGHKS, YYEKEE (reference sequence).

V gene TRBV19 combines with J gene TRBJ2-3; D not resolved. Germline lookup yields CDR1 LNHDA and CDR2 SQIVND (reference sequence). The CDR3 length is 13 residues. V lost 6 bases, J lost 1 base, and 8 bases lay in between. DNA of the CDR3: TGTGCCAGTAGGTTCACAGGCACAGATACGCAGTATTTT. This codes for CASRFTGTDTQYF. The whole variable domain, filled in from reference TRBV19 and TRBJ2-3, reads DGGITQSPKYLFRKEGQNVTLSCEQNLNHDAMYWYRQDPGQGLRLIYYSQIVNDFQKGDIAEGYSVSREKKESFPLTVTSAQKNPTAFYLCASRFTGTDTQYFGPGTRLTVL.

V usage is TRBV11-2 and J usage is TRBJ2-5; 9 bases are a match to TRBD2. V trimming: 6 bases; J trimming: 5 bases; junction bases outside the gene matches: 7. The CDR3 has 14 amino acids. CDR1 SGHAT and CDR2 FQNNGV come from the germline V gene. CDR3 sequence: CASSRGGAGETQYF. As DNA, the CDR3 is TGTGCCAGCAGTCGCGGGGGGGCCGGGGAGACCCAGTACTTC.

This clone has a single count. The chain recombines TRBV11-2 with TRBJ2-1, with 10 bases that match TRBD2. Germline V gives CDR1 SGHAT, CDR2 FQNNGV. J gave up 6 bases and V 5 bases, and 10 bases lay outside the gene matches. This CDR3 has 16 amino acids. The CDR3 DNA reads as TGTGCCAGCAGCCAGTTTCTAGCGGGAGTTTCCAATGAGCAGTTCTTC. Translated, it gives CASSQFLAGVSNEQFF.

V usage is TRBV7-9 and J usage is TRBJ1-3, with a possible D match to TRBD1 (6 bases). The V gene's germline CDR1 is SEHNR and CDR2 FQNEAQ (reference sequence). The CDR3 covers 14 residues. Trimming took 6 bases from V and 3 from J, leaving 12 bases between them. CDR3 nucleotides: TGTGCCAGCAGAGCATCAGGGGATGGAAACACCATATATTTT. Residues: CASRASGDGNTIYF.

This chain connects TRBV30 to TRBJ1-6; TRBD1 aligns across 9 bases. The V gene's germline CDR1 is GTSNPN and CDR2 SVGIG (reference sequence). The CDR3 runs to 14 residues. V shed 3 bases and J 7 bases; nucleotides not matched to a gene: 4. The CDR3 protein is CAWRMTGGNSPLHF. CDR3 DNA sequence: TGTGCCTGGAGAATGACAGGGGGAAATTCACCCCTCCACTTT.

CDR3 DNA sequence: TGTGCCAGCAGCGACGGGACTAGCGGAACCTACAATGAGCAGTTCTTC. Translation: CASSDGTSGTYNEQFF. V and J are TRBV6-4 and TRBJ2-1; the match to TRBD2 covers 11 bases. Trimming removed 6 bases from V and 2 bases from J; junction bases left unmatched: 6. Germline CDR1 is MRHNA and CDR2 is SNTAGT. CDR3 length: 16 residues.

V gene TRBV5-4 combines with J gene TRBJ2-1; TRBD2 aligns across 9 bases. This CDR3 region has 16 residues. Germline V CDR1 and CDR2: SGHNT, YYREEE (reference sequence). Trimming took 2 bases from V and 4 from J; bases not matched to a gene: 7. The CDR3 DNA reads TGTGCCAGCAGCTTCATGACTAGCGGTCCATACAATGAGCAGTTCTTC. Translated, it gives CASSFMTSGPYNEQFF.

This rearrangement joins TRBV19 to TRBJ2-1; the D gene is possibly TRBD2 (6 bases). The germline CDR1 and CDR2 sequences are LNHDA and SQIVND (reference sequence). V lost 7 bases and J lost 7, with 17 bases in between. CDR3 length: 14 amino acids. The CDR3 sequence is CASKQGGQTNEQFF. DNA of the CDR3: TGTGCCAGTAAGCAGGGAGGCCAAACAAATGAGCAGTTCTTC.

The chain uses TRBV11-2 and TRBJ1-1; D gene uncertain. Germline CDR1 and CDR2: SGHAT and FQNNGV. V shed 1 base and J shed 4 bases, with 10 bases lying between them. The CDR3 loop spans 14 amino acids. The CDR3 loop reads CASSLVLSGTEAFF. The CDR3 nucleotides read TGTGCCAGCAGCTTAGTGTTGTCCGGCACTGAAGCTTTCTTT.

The CDR3 here is CASREETGNQPQHF. The CDR3 coding sequence is TGTGCCAGCAGGGAGGAGACGGGTAATCAGCCCCAGCATTTT. This chain uses TRBV6-6 with TRBJ1-5; D unclear. The CDR3 totals 14 residues. Per germline, CDR1 MNHNY and CDR2 SVGAGI (reference sequence). V lost 6 bases, J lost 4 bases, and 13 bases lay in between.

This clone was found once. This chain connects TRBV25-1 to TRBJ2-7, with a weak D call TRBD2 (6 bases). The germline V gene has CDR1 MGHDK and CDR2 SYGVNS. The length of the CDR3 is 14 residues. Trimming pared 1 base from V and 0 bases from J, leaving 7 bases between. CDR3 protein: CASSESGVSYEQYF. The DNA for the CDR3 is TGTGCCAGCAGTGAATCGGGAGTCTCCTACGAGCAGTACTTC.

The gene calls are TRBV5-3 and TRBJ1-2; a possible D gene is TRBD1 (6 bases). TRBV5-3 has ORF status, its function being uncertain. CDR3 length: 14 amino acids. Trimming left V 4 bases short and J 6 bases short, with 16 bases between. The CDR3 DNA reads TGTGCCAGAAGCCCCTATTGGACAGACCATGGCTACACCTTC. Translating it yields CARSPYWTDHGYTF.

In DNA form, the CDR3 reads TGTGCCAGCAGCTTGGGAGAGTGGTCGATTCAGCCCCAGCATTTT. Protein sequence: CASSLGEWSIQPQHF. The chain carries TRBV7-8 and TRBJ1-5; D not resolved. This CDR3 spans 15 amino acids. Germline values: CDR1 SGHVS, CDR2 FQNEAQ. V lost 3 bases and J 6 bases, leaving 15 bases between the germline ends.